The next 28 T cell receptor beta chains were all read from a single sample in a study of T-cell memory formation after mild COVID-19. TCRdb reprocessed the 5' RACE reads via MiXCR and lists one record per CDR3 protein. The sample lists 100,000 to 150,000 distinct CDR3 sequences; 15% to 20% were seen once. Sequenced sample: PBMCs or a T cell subset sorted from them (not recorded which). Receptors originate from a man younger than 30 who had mild COVID-19 (a few samples of this study predate the infection). Cell type and time point are not known.

This chain uses TRBV6-1 with TRBJ2-5; 7 bases are shared with TRBD1. CDR1 is MNHNS, CDR2 SASEGT, per germline. CDR3 length: 16 amino acids. The J segment lost 2 bases and the V segment lost 4 bases, leaving 10 bases of the junction unmatched. The CDR3 DNA is TGTGCCAGCAGTGTATTTGGGACAGCAAAACAAGAGACCCAGTACTTC. Its protein is CASSVFGTAKQETQYF.

This clonotype was seen a few times. The rearrangement uses TRBV2 and TRBJ1-2; D is uncertain. The germline V gene has CDR1 SNHLY and CDR2 FYNNEI. CDR3 length: 12 residues. Trimming took off 6 bases at V and 3 bases at J, with 8 bases between the two ends. The chain's CDR3 is CASRPEDYGYTF. DNA of the CDR3: TGTGCCAGCAGGCCCGAGGACTATGGCTACACCTTC.

The chain joins TRBV4-3 to TRBJ1-5; D ambiguous. CDR1 is LGHNA and CDR2 is YSLEER in the germline V gene. The CDR3 has 14 residues. The V end was cut by 0 bases, the J end by 6 bases, with 9 bases between. The CDR3 region is CASSQEAESQPQHF. The CDR3 DNA sequence: TGCGCCAGCAGCCAAGAGGCGGAAAGTCAGCCCCAGCATTTT.

This clonotype has more than one count but fewer than ten. The rearrangement links TRBV7-9 to TRBJ1-1, with D unresolved. The CDR3 has 16 residues. CDR1 is SEHNR, CDR2 FQNEAQ, per germline (reference sequence). V lost 2 bases and J lost 1, with 14 bases in between. CDR3 bases: TGTGCCAGCAGCTTATCACCCGCGAACTGGAACACTGAAGCTTTCTTT. Translating gives CASSLSPANWNTEAFF.

This clonotype occurred a few times. The V gene is TRBV11-2, the J gene TRBJ1-3; D is undetermined. The germline gives CDR1 SGHAT, CDR2 FQNNGV. V gave up 5 bases and J gave up 2 bases, with 7 bases separating them. This CDR3 comprises 13 residues. The CDR3 bases are TGTGCCAGCAGCATCACCCCTGGAAACACCATATATTTT. It is translated as CASSITPGNTIYF. The variable domain in full, with the rest retrieved from reference TRBV11-2 and TRBJ1-3, is EAGVAQSPRYKIIEKRQSVAFWCNPISGHATLYWYQQILGQGPKLLIQFQNNGVVDDSQLPKDRFSAERLKGVDSTLKIQPAKLEDSAVYLCASSITPGNTIYFGEGSWLTVV.

This clonotype was seen a single time. The V gene is TRBV20-1, the J gene TRBJ2-5; D may be TRBD1 (5 bases). There are 13 residues in the CDR3. Germline CDR1 DFQATT, CDR2 SNEGSKA (reference sequence). The V end was cut by 2 bases, the J end by 2 bases, with 9 bases between. The CDR3 DNA reads TGCAGTGCTAGACTGGGGCAGCAAGAGACCCAGTACTTC. This translates into CSARLGQQETQYF.

The V and J genes are TRBV28 and TRBJ1-3, with D hard to call. CDR3 length equals 14 residues. Germline lookup yields CDR1 MDHEN and CDR2 SYDVKM. V lost 7 bases and J 4 bases, leaving 14 bases between the germline ends. The DNA for the CDR3 is TGTGCCAGCACCTCGGGCCTGGGCGGAAACACCATATATTTT. Encoded protein: CASTSGLGGNTIYF.

This clonotype turned up a few times. CDR3 loop: CSVGLWDEQFF. DNA for the CDR3: TGCAGCGTTGGGCTGTGGGATGAGCAGTTCTTC. The chain combines TRBV29-1 with TRBJ2-1; D remains unclear. Germline CDR1 SQVTM, CDR2 ANQGSEA. CDR3 length equals 11 residues. V dropped 4 bases and J dropped 8 bases, with 9 bases sitting between them.

The chain uses TRBV12-3 or TRBV12-4 and TRBJ1-2; maybe TRBD1 (5 bases). The CDR3 length is 13 residues. Trimming took 3 bases from V and 6 from J, leaving 11 bases between them. The CDR3: CASSFSGANGYTF. CDR3 sequence (DNA): TGTGCCAGCAGTTTTTCCGGGGCGAATGGCTACACCTTC.

This clonotype appeared many times. The chain combines TRBV7-2 with TRBJ2-5, with 9 bases fitting TRBD1. The CDR3 has 15 residues. Germline V gene sequence: CDR1 SGHTA, CDR2 FQGNSA. The trim removed 5 bases at V and 5 bases at J, leaving 9 bases unmatched. The CDR3 loop reads CASSTNRGPEETQYF. The CDR3 bases are TGTGCCAGCAGCACCAACAGGGGGCCGGAGGAGACCCAGTACTTC.

The J gene is TRBJ1-1, the V gene TRBV9, with D tentatively TRBD1 (5 bases). This CDR3 is 15 amino acids long. CDR1 and CDR2 from the germline V gene are SGDLS and YYNGEE. V was shortened by 3 bases and J by 4 bases, with 16 bases between the two germline ends. The CDR3 here is CASSGGGLGGTEAFF. In DNA, the CDR3 is TGTGCCAGCAGCGGGGGAGGACTGGGGGGCACTGAAGCTTTCTTT.

CDR3 bases: TGTGCCAGCAGCTTAGGGTTGTGGGCCAGCACAGATACGCAGTATTTT. This codes for CASSLGLWASTDTQYF. The chain has TRBV11-2 and TRBJ2-3; D unclear. The ends were cut back, 1 base at V and 0 bases at J, with 11 bases in the middle. The germline V gene encodes CDR1 SGHAT and CDR2 FQNNGV. CDR3 length equals 16 residues.

In its sample, this clonotype was seen a few times. The J gene is TRBJ2-3, the V gene TRBV6-2 or TRBV6-3; 16 nucleotides line up with TRBD2. Germline assignment: CDR1 MNHEY and CDR2 SVGEGT. Germline trimming cut 8 bases from V and 5 bases from J; bases unmatched to any gene: 7. The length of the CDR3 is 16 residues. This CDR3 is CASPGLAGGHQDTQYF. The CDR3 DNA reads TGTGCCAGCCCGGGACTAGCGGGGGGGCATCAAGATACGCAGTATTTT.

V and J are TRBV7-9 and TRBJ2-7; tentatively, D is TRBD1 (6 bases). CDR1 is SEHNR, CDR2 FQNEAQ, per germline (reference sequence). The CDR3 is 17 amino acids. Trimming stripped 1 base from V and 0 bases from J, with 16 bases between. This CDR3 reads CASSLGSGQGNSYEQYV. The CDR3 bases are TGTGCCAGCAGCTTAGGGTCCGGGCAGGGGAACTCCTACGAGCAGTACGTC.

This chain links TRBV3-1 with TRBJ1-6, with D possibly matching TRBD1 (5 bases). V lost 1 base to trimming and J lost 9 bases, with 13 bases between them. The CDR3 is 15 amino acids. From germline, CDR1 is LGHDT and CDR2 YNNKEL (reference sequence). CDR3 DNA sequence: TGTGCCAGCAGCCAAGTTGGGGGAGTGATTTCACCCCTCCACTTT. Translated, it gives CASSQVGGVISPLHF.

This clonotype was counted ten times or more. The V gene is TRBV11-2, the J gene TRBJ1-1; D gene unclear. The CDR3 has 13 residues. Trimming cost V 3 bases and J 5 bases, with 10 bases left between them. Germline CDR1 reads SGHAT; CDR2 reads FQNNGV. CDR3 nucleotides: TGTGCCAGCAGCTTGAACGGGGAGACTGAAGCTTTCTTT. It codes for CASSLNGETEAFF.

The genes are TRBV29-1 and TRBJ2-5; D gene ambiguous. CDR3 length equals 13 residues. Germline assignment: CDR1 SQVTM and CDR2 ANQGSEA. V lost 7 bases to trimming and J lost 1 base, with 13 bases between them. The CDR3 DNA follows: TGCAGCGCTGGTGTGTGGAGCCAAGAGACCCAGTACTTC. Translating gives CSAGVWSQETQYF. The whole variable domain, remainder taken from reference TRBV29-1 and TRBJ2-5, is SAVISQKPSRDICQRGTSLTIQCQVDSQVTMMFWYRQQPGQSLTLIATANQGSEATYESGFVIDKFPISRPNLTFSTLTVSNMSPEDSSIYLCSAGVWSQETQYFGPGTRLLVL.

This chain uses TRBV29-1 with TRBJ2-3; D perhaps matches TRBD2 (5 bases). The CDR3 runs to 13 residues. Trimming removed 4 bases at V and 2 bases at J, with 10 bases between. Germline values: CDR1 SQVTM, CDR2 ANQGSEA. The CDR3 reads CSVGGRTTDTQYF. The CDR3 DNA is TGCAGCGTTGGAGGGCGAACCACAGATACGCAGTATTTT.

This clonotype was found many times. The chain is built from TRBV20-1 and TRBJ2-4; tentative D call: TRBD2 (6 bases). Between the trimmed V and J ends, which lost 5 bases and 0 bases, there was a span of 14 bases. CDR1 is DFQATT, CDR2 SNEGSKA, per germline (reference sequence). This CDR3 has 15 residues. The CDR3 bases are TGCAGTGCTCCACCCGGGGGACTAGCCAAAAACATTCAGTACTTC. This sequence encodes CSAPPGGLAKNIQYF.

The chain joins TRBV7-9 to TRBJ2-1; D is undetermined. The CDR3 runs 14 residues. Germline V gives CDR1 SEHNR, CDR2 FQNEAQ (reference sequence). V dropped 4 bases and J dropped 5 bases, with 12 bases sitting between them. CDR3 loop: CASSSGSPNNEQFF. As DNA, the CDR3 is TGTGCCAGCAGCTCGGGCAGTCCTAACAATGAGCAGTTCTTC.

The chain couples TRBV4-3 to TRBJ1-2; perhaps TRBD1 as D (6 bases). V lost 1 base, J lost 4 bases, and 13 bases lay in between. This CDR3 spans 15 amino acids. From germline, CDR1 is LGHNA and CDR2 YSLEER. This CDR3 reads CASSQGRGGGYGYTF. CDR3 nucleotides: TGCGCCAGCAGCCAAGGCCGAGGAGGGGGCTATGGCTACACCTTC.

This chain uses TRBV6-2 or TRBV6-3 with TRBJ2-7; 7 bases agree with TRBD1. Germline-derived CDR1 and CDR2 are MNHEY and SVGEGT. The length of the CDR3 is 13 residues. V was pared by 4 bases and J by 5 bases, with 5 bases of the junction left unmatched. CDR3 bases: TGTGCCAGCAGTTTCGACAGGGCCAACGAGCAGTACTTC. Translation: CASSFDRANEQYF.

This chain connects TRBV12-3 or TRBV12-4 to TRBJ2-1; 7 nucleotides line up with TRBD1. The V gene end was trimmed by 7 bases and the J gene end by 1 base; junction bases not matched to a gene: 4. CDR3 length: 14 amino acids. CDR3 sequence (DNA): TGTGCCAGCACCAGGGGGACATCCTACAATGAGCAGTTCTTC. Protein: CASTRGTSYNEQFF.

This clonotype has more than one count but fewer than ten. This chain connects TRBV12-3 or TRBV12-4 to TRBJ2-1, with D perhaps matching TRBD1 or TRBD2 (5 bases each). V gave up 5 bases and J gave up 10 bases, with 18 bases separating them. The CDR3 has 14 residues. The DNA of the CDR3 is TGTGCCAGCAGTACCAGGGACCGGCGTAGGGAGCAGTTCTTC. This encodes CASSTRDRRREQFF.

This sequence joins TRBV5-1 and TRBJ1-1, with D perhaps matching TRBD1 (6 bases). Trimming removed 1 base at V and 7 bases at J, with 17 bases between. This CDR3 comprises 15 residues. CDR1 and CDR2 (germline): SGHRS, YFSETQ. The CDR3 is CASSLWGGASNEAFF. Here the CDR3 DNA reads TGCGCCAGCAGCTTGTGGGGGGGGGCGTCCAATGAAGCTTTCTTT.

This clonotype has only a few counts. The rearrangement uses TRBV5-1 and TRBJ1-6, with D hard to call. The CDR3 runs 15 residues. With 3 bases removed from V and 10 bases from J, the gap between germline ends came to 17 bases. Germline CDR1 reads SGHRS; CDR2 reads YFSETQ. The CDR3, as DNA: TGCGCCAGCAGCTGGGGAACCTCCGCCCAATCACCCCTCCACTTT. Translating it yields CASSWGTSAQSPLHF.

The table lists this clonotype with a few counts. This rearrangement joins TRBV7-9 to TRBJ2-3; D is ambiguous. The germline V gene encodes CDR1 SEHNR and CDR2 FQNEAQ (reference sequence). The CDR3 spans 15 residues. V lost 4 bases to trimming and J lost 2 bases, with 13 bases between them. The CDR3 DNA follows: TGTGCCAGCAGCTCACGTTCCGCTCCCACAGATACGCAGTATTTT. Encoded protein: CASSSRSAPTDTQYF.

This clonotype was counted a few times. The V call is TRBV29-1, the J call TRBJ2-3, with D tentatively TRBD2 (6 bases). CDR1 and CDR2 from the germline V gene are SQVTM and ANQGSEA. This CDR3 has 13 amino acids. Trimming removed 4 bases from V and 0 bases from J, with 8 bases in between. The CDR3 DNA sequence: TGCAGCGTTGCGGGACTCAGCACAGATACGCAGTATTTT. Amino acids: CSVAGLSTDTQYF.